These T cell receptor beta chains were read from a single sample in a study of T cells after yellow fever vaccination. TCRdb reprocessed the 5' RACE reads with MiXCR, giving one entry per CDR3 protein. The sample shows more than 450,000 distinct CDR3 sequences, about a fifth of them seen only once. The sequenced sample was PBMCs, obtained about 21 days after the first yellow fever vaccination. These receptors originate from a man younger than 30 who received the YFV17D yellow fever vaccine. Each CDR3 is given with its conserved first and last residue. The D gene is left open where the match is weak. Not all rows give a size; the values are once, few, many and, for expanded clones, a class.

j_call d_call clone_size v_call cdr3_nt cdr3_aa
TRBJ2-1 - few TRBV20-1 TGCAGTGCTAGAGATCAGGGGCGGGGGGAGCAGTTCTTC CSARDQGRGEQFF
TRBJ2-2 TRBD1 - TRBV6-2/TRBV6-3 TGTGCCAGCACCCAGACAGGGAATCACGGGGAGCTGTTTTTT CASTQTGNHGELFF
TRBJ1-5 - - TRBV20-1 TGCAGTGCTAGTGGAGGGTATCAGCCCCAGCATTTT CSASGGYQPQHF
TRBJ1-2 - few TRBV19 TGTGCCAGTAGTCCCGACAGCCGGGGGTATGGCTACACCTTC CASSPDSRGYGYTF
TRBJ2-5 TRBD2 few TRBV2 TGTGCCAGCAGTGTTGATCCGCGGGGGACCTTAGAGACCCAGTACTTC CASSVDPRGTLETQYF
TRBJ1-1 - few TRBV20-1 TGCAGTGCTAGAGATACGTTGTGGGCAATGAACACTGAAGCTTTCTTT CSARDTLWAMNTEAFF
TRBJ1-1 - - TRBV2 TGTGCCAGCAGTGAAGGACAGTATGAAGCTTTCTTT CASSEGQYEAFF
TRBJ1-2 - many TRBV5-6 TGTGCCAGCAGCTTCGGCCCCAGTTGGGACTATGGCTACACCTTC CASSFGPSWDYGYTF
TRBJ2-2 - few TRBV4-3 TGCGCCAGCAGCCAAGTGGGACGGCCCTACACCGGGGAGCTGTTTTTT CASSQVGRPYTGELFF
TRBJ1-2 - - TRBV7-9 TGTGCCAGCAGCTCTGAAAGGACTCGGAGGGACTACTATGGCTACACCTTC CASSSERTRRDYYGYTF
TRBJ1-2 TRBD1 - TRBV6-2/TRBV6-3 TGTGCCACCAGGACAGGGCCTGGCTACACCTTC CATRTGPGYTF
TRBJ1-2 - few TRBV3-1 TGTGCCAGCAGCCAATCGGAAGGTTATGGCTACACCTTC CASSQSEGYGYTF
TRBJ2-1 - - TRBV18 TGTGCCAGCTCAACTTCCGGACAGAGCATGAATTACAATGAGCAGTTCTTC CASSTSGQSMNYNEQFF
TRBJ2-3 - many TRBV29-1 TGCAGCGTTGGGAATAGCGGCACAGATACGCAGTATTTT CSVGNSGTDTQYF
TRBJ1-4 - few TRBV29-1 TGCAGCGTTGAAGTGGGGCTTAATGAAAAACTGTTTTTT CSVEVGLNEKLFF
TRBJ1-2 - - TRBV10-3 TGTGCCACCAGAGTGGGGCCAGGGGATGGCTACACCTTC CATRVGPGDGYTF
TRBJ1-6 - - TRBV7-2 TGTGCCAGCGCGGCGAGTTATAATTCACCCCTCCACTTT CASAASYNSPLHF
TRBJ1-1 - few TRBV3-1 TGTGCCAGCAGCCGGCCGGGCACTGAAGCTTTCTTT CASSRPGTEAFF
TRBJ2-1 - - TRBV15 TGTGCCACCAGCTCTCCCCAGGGGCCATACAATGAGCAGTTCTTC CATSSPQGPYNEQFF
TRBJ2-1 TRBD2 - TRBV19 TGTGCCAGTAGTATAGCTCTAGCGGGGGGTTTCTACAATGAGCAGTTCTTC CASSIALAGGFYNEQFF
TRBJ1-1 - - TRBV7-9 TGTGCCAGCAGCCCGCGGATGAACACTGAAGCTTTCTTT CASSPRMNTEAFF
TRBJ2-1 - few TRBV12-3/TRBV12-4 TGTGCCAGCAGTAGGGCAGACAATGAGCAGTTCTTC CASSRADNEQFF